This section outlines one T cell receptor (beta chain) sequence together with its context. This entry comes from a study of memory CD4+ T cells and cytomegalovirus serostatus. The junction had 7 bases not matched to a gene; V was cut back by 4 bases and J by 4 bases. The CDR3 extends over 15 amino acids. The V gene's germline CDR1 is SGHNT and CDR2 YYREEE (reference sequence). The assay was immunoSEQ multiplex PCR, and TCRdb's table has in-frame clones only and misses some. This sample yields 50,000 to 75,000 clones, of which more than 75% are seen a single time; roughly 0.9% belongs to the top ten. The sort gate was single viable CD3+CD4+CD8-CD45RO+ cells for memory CD4+ T cells.

This rearrangement joins TRBV5-4 to TRBJ2-3; the match to TRBD2 covers 9 bases. The sequencing input was memory CD4+ T cells from blood. This TCR derives from an adult in good health and CMV-seronegative. CDR3 sequence: CASSRGGENADTQYF. The CDR3 bases are TGTGCCAGCAGCCGCGGGGGGGAGAACGCAGATACGCAGTATTTT.